The 9 T cell receptor beta chains below were found in one sample sequenced in a study of T cells after yellow fever vaccination. TCRdb recomputed calls from the 5' RACE reads with MiXCR, one row per CDR3 protein. The table records some 100,000 distinct CDR3 sequences, about 7.8% of them present only once. The starting material was CD4+ T cells sorted from PBMCs, obtained roughly 47 days after the first yellow fever vaccination. The receptors were sampled from a man younger than 35 who received the YFV17D yellow fever vaccine.

This clonotype was counted ten times or more. This chain connects TRBV9 to TRBJ2-5; D unclear. CDR1 is SGDLS and CDR2 is YYNGEE in the germline V gene. V shed 5 bases and J shed 2 bases, with 13 bases lying between them. This CDR3 has 14 residues. In DNA form, the CDR3 reads TGTGCCAGCAGTTCCTCGTCGCGTCAAGAGACCCAGTACTTC. Its translation: CASSSSSRQETQYF.

The genes are TRBV2 and TRBJ2-3; 9 bases map to TRBD2. The CDR3 contains 15 residues. The trim removed 6 bases at V and 2 bases at J, leaving 6 bases unmatched. Germline lookup yields CDR1 SNHLY and CDR2 FYNNEI. The CDR3 DNA is TGTGCCAGCAGGGGGGCTAGCGGGGCCACAGATACGCAGTATTTT. It encodes CASRGASGATDTQYF.

The rearrangement links TRBV5-4 to TRBJ2-5; TRBD2 aligns across 9 bases. The CDR3 spans 15 residues. V gave up 1 base and J gave up 4 bases; unmatched junction bases: 5. Germline CDR1 reads SGHNT; CDR2 reads YYREEE (reference sequence). The CDR3 DNA reads as TGTGCCAGCAGCTTGCCGCTAGCGGGGTCAGAGACCCAGTACTTC. Protein sequence: CASSLPLAGSETQYF.

This clonotype was recorded many times. The chain couples TRBV10-3 to TRBJ2-7, with a possible D match to TRBD2 (7 bases). The ends were cut back, 11 bases at V and 5 bases at J, with 19 bases in the middle. The germline gives CDR1 ENHRY, CDR2 SYGVKD. The CDR3 totals 13 residues. CDR3 sequence: CAVRGAVAHEQYF. The CDR3 DNA follows: TGTGCCGTCCGGGGGGCCGTGGCCCACGAGCAGTACTTC.

The chain has TRBV5-4 and TRBJ1-2; unclear D gene. The CDR3 has 19 amino acids. V was shortened by 0 bases and J by 5 bases, with 26 bases between the two germline ends. Germline lookup yields CDR1 SGHNT and CDR2 YYREEE (reference sequence). DNA of the CDR3: TGTGCCAGCAGCTTGGCCTCGGTCGGCGGCGTAGCGAGGGATTATGGCTACACCTTC. It translates to CASSLASVGGVARDYGYTF.

This clonotype was seen at least ten times. The chain links TRBV10-3 to TRBJ2-7; the match to TRBD2 covers 12 bases. The germline gives CDR1 ENHRY, CDR2 SYGVKD. With V trimmed by 8 bases and J by 0 bases, 2 bases remained unmatched. This CDR3 spans 14 amino acids. The CDR3 region is CAIRTSGDSYEQYF. The CDR3 region has the DNA TGTGCCATCCGGACTAGCGGGGACTCCTACGAGCAGTACTTC.

This clonotype was detected ten times or more. The chain couples TRBV19 to TRBJ1-2, with TRBD1 matching 7 bases. The junction had 19 bases not matched to a gene; V was cut back by 11 bases and J by 4 bases. The CDR3 has 16 residues. Germline V gene lookup returns CDR1 LNHDA and CDR2 SQIVND (reference sequence). Here the CDR3 reads CAQRLDRKIGGYGYTF. DNA for the CDR3: TGTGCCCAACGGCTGGACAGGAAGATCGGTGGCTATGGCTACACCTTC.

This clonotype was found many times. The rearrangement joins TRBV20-1 to TRBJ2-5; 10 bases are a match to TRBD2. CDR3 length equals 14 residues. Germline V CDR1 and CDR2: DFQATT, SNEGSKA (reference sequence). The ends lost 2 bases at V and 2 bases at J; junction bases unmatched: 2. CDR3 residues: CSARLLAGQETQYF. The CDR3 DNA follows: TGCAGTGCTAGACTACTAGCGGGGCAAGAGACCCAGTACTTC.

In the case of this clonotype: The junction and the germline gene differ at one end; a read error may be behind it. This chain uses TRBV15 with TRBJ2-5; D not certain. CDR3 length: 14 residues. Per germline, CDR1 LNHNV and CDR2 YYDKDF (reference sequence). As DNA, the CDR3 is TGTGCCACCACCAGAGGATTATCGCCAGAGACCCAGTACTTC. It translates to CATTRGLSPETQYF.